This T cell receptor beta chain was sequenced during a study of cytomegalovirus exposure and HLA in healthy donors. The PCR ran on 60 Vbeta and 13 Jbeta primers. This table comes from immunoSEQ multiplex PCR, and its TCRdb copy is limited to in-frame clones, with some not included. The table includes some 150,000 clones, approximately 72% detected once. In its sample, this clone was seen a few times. Sequencing was performed on PBMCs. The TCR comes from a human donor in good health.

The CDR3 DNA follows: TGTGCCAGCAGCCTGGGGGGGGACCGTACTGAAGCTTTCTTT. It encodes CASSLGGDRTEAFF. The chain couples TRBV5-6 to TRBJ1-1; possible D gene TRBD1, 5 bases. CDR3 size: 14 residues. Per the germline V gene, CDR1 is SGHDT and CDR2 is YYEEEE. With 4 bases removed from V and 5 bases from J, the gap between germline ends came to 15 bases. The full variable domain, with the rest looked up from reference TRBV5-6 and TRBJ1-1, is DAGVTQSPTHLIKTRGQQVTLRCSPKSGHDTVSWYQQALGQGPQFIFQYYEEEERQRGNFPDRFSGHQFPNYSSELNVNALLLGDSALYLCASSLGGDRTEAFFGQGTRLTVV.